The clone carrying this T cell receptor (beta chain) was detected many times. Its target is not known. Per the germline V gene, CDR1 is KGHSH and CDR2 is LQKENI. The CDR3 covers 13 residues. V shed 3 bases, J shed 6 bases, and the junction held 3 bases outside the gene matches. The CDR3 regions of TCR beta were amplified from RNA transcripts. An initial round of RT-PCR targeting the TCR CDR3 relied on the HTBI primer set. TCRdb re-called the multiplex PCR reads through MiXCR, storing one row per CDR3 protein. The data hold hundreds of thousands of distinct CDR3 sequences, with less than 20% observed a single time. The sample belongs to a study of T cells in Graves' hyperthyroidism and ophthalmopathy. Study-wide context: Staff took peripheral blood when the initial diagnosis was made, before any treatment began. Findings and caveats of the study: Stable hyperthyroidism was told apart from ophthalmopathy by a model built on 13 V-J features. Most clonotypes expanded in the thyroid (above 0.001) were also present in blood.

Extraction of PBMCs used roughly 9.6 ml of fresh peripheral blood. This sequence was found in a woman in her late teens or twenties with Graves' ophthalmopathy. Sequenced: blood. The chain carries TRBV18 and TRBJ2-3, with TRBD1 matching 7 bases. The CDR3 DNA follows: TGTGCCAGCTCACCGACAGGGTTGGATACGCAGTATTTT. This encodes CASSPTGLDTQYF.